This T cell receptor beta chain was documented in a study of T cells in narcolepsy (dated by TCRdb to the late 2010s). About the full investigation: Patients with narcolepsy type 1 or type 2 (NT1, NT2) were enrolled in the study together with healthy control donors. To look for autoreactive T cells in narcolepsy patients that target self-antigens of hypocretin neurons (hypocretin, TRIB2), the study used TCR Vbeta sequencing to follow clonotypes in blood and CSF. The paper as a whole reports these results and caveats: Certain blood memory CD4+ repertoires from patients and controls had no sequences that matched autoreactive T cell clones. Autoreactive clonotypes were reported to be detected serially in the blood of the same patients and of different patients, but not in the blood of healthy controls. Patients and controls had similar numbers of sequenced blood memory CD4+ clonotypes, with averages of 39,000 to 50,000 in patients and 30,000 to 35,000 in controls. In plots comparing CSF and blood CD4+ T cell clonotypes from the same patient, HCRT-specific and TRIB2-specific autoreactive clonotypes were highlighted.

For TCR Vbeta sequencing, memory CD4+ T cells were sorted ex vivo from the peripheral blood of narcolepsy patients and healthy controls. Clipping removes 0 bases from V and 5 bases from J, with 6 as the unmatched junction base count. Reading the germline V gene gives CDR1 SGHRS and CDR2 YFSETQ. Taken from cysteine to phenylalanine, the CDR3 has 17 residues. Only the CDR3 DNA is retained, 51 bases long and in frame from the first base. Libraries were made using the immunoSEQ multiplex PCR assay. This immuneACCESS table, as held by TCRdb, lists in-frame sequences with V and J called but not all clones. Of the missing ones, under half trace to an unresolved V gene in checked studies; the others have no known cause. This sample is represented by about 35,000 clones; approximately 84% of them were singletons. Together, the top ten hold about 0.95% of the sample. With respect to this clone: Its antigen is not yet known. Qualities for individual bases were not recorded, and no much larger clone is one base off.

This sequence originates from a human donor in good health. The sequencing input was memory (CD45RA-) CD4+ T cells from blood. Explained via the paper, the cell subset or site label denotes: memory T cells sorted ex vivo from peripheral blood. Recombination connected TRBV5-1 to TRBJ2-3, with 13 middle bases fitting TRBD2. The bases are TGCGCCAGCAGCTTGGGAACTAGCGGGAGGGCGGAAGATACGCAGTATTTT. Translated, this is CASSLGTSGRAEDTQYF.